These T cell receptor beta chains were read from a single sample in a study of beta chain features in type 1 diabetes. The protocol was immunoSEQ multiplex PCR, while the TCRdb copy is restricted to in-frame clones and leaves out a portion. The sample lists approximately 150,000 clones, less than 11% occurring once. The sequencing input was naive CD4+ T cells from blood. Every receptor here comes from a young man in good health. CDR3s include the opening cysteine and the closing phenylalanine or tryptophan. The D gene is left open where the match is weak. Clone size is not always given. Where it is, it says once, few, many or a class for expanded clones.

j_call v_call clone_size d_call cdr3_nt cdr3_aa
TRBJ2-7 TRBV30 many TRBD1 TGTGCCTGGAGGATCCGGGACAGGGGGTTCTACGAGCAGTACTTC CAWRIRDRGFYEQYF
TRBJ2-7 TRBV4-3 few . TGCGCCAGCAGCCAAGATAGGTCACTAGTCACCTACGAGCAGTACTTC CASSQDRSLVTYEQYF
TRBJ1-5 TRBV6-5 . . TGTGCCAGCAGACCCGGACAGTCTAGCAATCAGCCCCAGCATTTT CASRPGQSSNQPQHF
TRBJ2-5 TRBV18 . . TGTGCCAGCTCACCCCTCCCAGGGGATCAAGAGACCCAGTACTTC CASSPLPGDQETQYF
TRBJ1-5 TRBV7-9 . . TGTGCCAGCAGCTTGCTGGGAGAAAATCAGCCCCAGCATTTT CASSLLGENQPQHF
TRBJ2-7 TRBV14 many . TGTGCCAGCAGTCGCAGGGATTTCCACGAGCAGTACTTC CASSRRDFHEQYF
TRBJ2-3 TRBV6-6 few TRBD2 TGTGCCAGCAGTTGGGAGGGCTCTAGCACAGATACGCAGTATTTT CASSWEGSSTDTQYF
TRBJ2-7 TRBV18 . . TGTGCCAGCTCACCACAGGCCGGAGAAACAACCTACGAGCAGTACTTC CASSPQAGETTYEQYF
TRBJ2-5 TRBV6-5 once . TGTGCCAGCAGTTTCAGCGGGGAGACCCAGTACTTC CASSFSGETQYF
TRBJ2-7 TRBV5-1 . . TGCGCCAGCAGACCCGGGATACCAACCTACGAGCAGTACTTC CASRPGIPTYEQYF
TRBJ1-2 TRBV7-2 few TRBD1 TGTGCCAGCAGCCTTAACAGGGGCCGGGACTATGGCTACACCTTC CASSLNRGRDYGYTF
TRBJ2-7 TRBV5-1 few . TGCGCCAGCAGCTCTCGACAGAACAACTACGAGCAGTACTTC CASSSRQNNYEQYF
TRBJ1-2 TRBV4-1 few . TGCGCCAGCAGCCACGAAGGGGGATTGTATGGCTACACCTTC CASSHEGGLYGYTF
TRBJ2-7 TRBV7-2 few TRBD1 TGTGCCAGCAGCGAACCGGGACAGGGATTCTACGAGCAGTACTTC CASSEPGQGFYEQYF
TRBJ1-4 TRBV5-6 . . TGTGCCAGCAGCCCCAAAGGGGCGGAGTGGGAAAAACTGTTTTTT CASSPKGAEWEKLFF
TRBJ2-5 TRBV28 . . TGTGCCAGCAGCCTTGGACAGTTAGGTATCCCCATTGCTCAAGAGACCCAGTACTTC CASSLGQLGIPIAQETQYF
TRBJ1-2 TRBV7-8 few . TGTGCCAGCAGCTTAGTCGCGGGAGACTATGGCTACACCTTC CASSLVAGDYGYTF
TRBJ2-2 TRBV4-3 . . TGCGCCAGCAGCCAAGATCGCTCGCTGGGGGCCACCGGGGAGCTGTTTTTT CASSQDRSLGATGELFF
TRBJ1-4 TRBV27 . TRBD1 TGTGCCAGCAGTCCGTGGGACAGGCCGGATGAAAAACTGTTTTTT CASSPWDRPDEKLFF
TRBJ2-3 TRBV7-8 . . TGTGCCAGCGCTTCCTTTGCGGAGATCACAGATACGCAGTATTTT CASASFAEITDTQYF
TRBJ1-2 TRBV7-2 few . TGTGCCAGCAGCTGGGGGGAAGACTATGGCTACACCTTC CASSWGEDYGYTF
TRBJ2-1 TRBV6-4 . TRBD1 TGTGCCAGCAGTGACGACAGGGTCTCTAATGAGCAGTTCTTC CASSDDRVSNEQFF
TRBJ2-1 TRBV5-1 . TRBD2 TGCGCCAGCAGCTTTGGACTAGCGGGGGGGCCGGGGAATGAGCAGTTCTTC CASSFGLAGGPGNEQFF
TRBJ2-7 TRBV5-4 few . TGTGCCAGCAGCTTGGCGGGGGTCTCCTACGAGCAGTACTTC CASSLAGVSYEQYF
TRBJ1-6 TRBV30 . TRBD1 TGTGCCTGGAGGTCAACAGGGGGAGGCACACCCCTCCACTTT CAWRSTGGGTPLHF
TRBJ1-5 TRBV7-2 few . TGTGCCAGCAGCTTACGGCAGGGCGGACAGCCCCAGCATTTT CASSLRQGGQPQHF
TRBJ2-5 TRBV9 . TRBD2 TGTGCCAGCAGCGTCGGGGGACTAGCGGGGGTTGAGACCCAGTACTTC CASSVGGLAGVETQYF
TRBJ2-5 TRBV5-1 few . TGCGCCAGCACCTTCGGCGGGGCGGAAGAGACCCAGTACTTC CASTFGGAEETQYF
TRBJ1-1 TRBV29-1 . TRBD1 TGCAGCGAGACAGGGGCCAGGGAGTGGGGCACTGAAGCTTTCTTT CSETGAREWGTEAFF
TRBJ1-5 TRBV7-9 . . TGTGCCAGCAGCCTAACAGACGGATACAATCAGCCCCAGCATTTT CASSLTDGYNQPQHF
TRBJ1-5 TRBV19 few . TGTGCCAGCACGGCCCCGGGGGGGCTTAGCAATCAGCCCCAGCATTTT CASTAPGGLSNQPQHF
TRBJ1-1 TRBV7-9 once . TGTGCCAGCAGCTTAAAACGGTCCACTGAAGCTTTCTTT CASSLKRSTEAFF
TRBJ1-2 TRBV28 . . TGTGCCAGCAGTACAGGAGGGGATTATGGCTACACCTTC CASSTGGDYGYTF
TRBJ1-1 TRBV5-4 few . TGTGCCAGCAGCCCAAGGCGGGGCAGCCTTATTATGAACACTGAAGCTTTCTTT CASSPRRGSLIMNTEAFF
TRBJ2-5 TRBV5-4 . TRBD2 TGTGCCAGCAGCTTGGGACTAGCGGGGGCTCAAGAGACCCAGTACTTC CASSLGLAGAQETQYF
TRBJ1-1 TRBV29-1 . TRBD1 TGCAGCGGCGACAGGGGGCTGGGCACTGAAGCTTTCTTT CSGDRGLGTEAFF
TRBJ2-1 TRBV10-3 few TRBD2 TGTGCCATCAGTGGGCTGTCCGGCGGGGGGGCCTCATCCCCCCTTTATGAGCAGTTCTTC CAISGLSGGGASSPLYEQFF
TRBJ2-5 TRBV5-5 . . TGTGCCAGCAGCGGTGCACAGGGTGCTGTCCAAGAGACCCAGTACTTC CASSGAQGAVQETQYF
TRBJ2-3 TRBV19 . . TGTGCCAGTAGTAGGGAAGGGGGGACTATCGCAGATACGCAGTATTTT CASSREGGTIADTQYF